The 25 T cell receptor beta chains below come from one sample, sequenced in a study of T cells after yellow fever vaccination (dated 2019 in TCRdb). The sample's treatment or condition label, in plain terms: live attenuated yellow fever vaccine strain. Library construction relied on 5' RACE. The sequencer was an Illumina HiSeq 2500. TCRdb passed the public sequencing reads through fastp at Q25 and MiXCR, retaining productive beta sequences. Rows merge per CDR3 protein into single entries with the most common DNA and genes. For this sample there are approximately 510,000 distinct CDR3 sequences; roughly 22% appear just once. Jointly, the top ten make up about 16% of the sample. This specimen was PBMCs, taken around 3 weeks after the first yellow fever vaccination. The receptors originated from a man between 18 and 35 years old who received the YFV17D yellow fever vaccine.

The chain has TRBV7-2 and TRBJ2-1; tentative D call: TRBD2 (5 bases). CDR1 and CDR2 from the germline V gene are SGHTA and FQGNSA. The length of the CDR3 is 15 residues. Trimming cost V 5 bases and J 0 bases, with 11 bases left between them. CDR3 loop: CASSITLGSYNEQFF. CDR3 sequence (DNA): TGTGCCAGCAGCATAACACTAGGCTCCTACAATGAGCAGTTCTTC.

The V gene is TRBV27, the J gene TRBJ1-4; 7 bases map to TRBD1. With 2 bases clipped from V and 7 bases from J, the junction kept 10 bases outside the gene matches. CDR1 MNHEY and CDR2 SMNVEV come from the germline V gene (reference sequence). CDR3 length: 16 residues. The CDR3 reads CASSLRPGGKGEKLFF. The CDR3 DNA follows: TGTGCCAGCAGTTTAAGGCCAGGGGGAAAGGGTGAAAAACTGTTTTTT.

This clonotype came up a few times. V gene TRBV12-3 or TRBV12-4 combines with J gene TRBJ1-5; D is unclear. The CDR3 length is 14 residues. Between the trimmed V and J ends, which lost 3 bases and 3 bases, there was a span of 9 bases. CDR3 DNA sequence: TGTGCCAGCAGTTTTGTAACAGCCAATCAGCCCCAGCATTTT. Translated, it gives CASSFVTANQPQHF.

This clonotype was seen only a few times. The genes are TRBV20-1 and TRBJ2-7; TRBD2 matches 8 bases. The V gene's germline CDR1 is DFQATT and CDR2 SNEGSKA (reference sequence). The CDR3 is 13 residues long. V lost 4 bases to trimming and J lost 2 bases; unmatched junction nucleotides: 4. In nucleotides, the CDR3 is TGCAGTGCTACGGGGGGGCATGCCTACGAGCAGTACTTC. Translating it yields CSATGGHAYEQYF.

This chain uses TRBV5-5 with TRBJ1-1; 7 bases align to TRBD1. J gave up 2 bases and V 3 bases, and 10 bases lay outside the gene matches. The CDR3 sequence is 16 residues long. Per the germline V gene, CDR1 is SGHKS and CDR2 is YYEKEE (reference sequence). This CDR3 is CASSYGTVNFNTEAFF. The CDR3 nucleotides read TGTGCCAGCAGCTACGGGACAGTCAACTTCAACACTGAAGCTTTCTTT.

The CDR3 loop reads CASSLPPGRAGRELFF. CDR3 in DNA: TGTGCCAGCAGCTTACCTCCCGGCAGGGCGGGACGGGAGCTGTTTTTT. The chain joins TRBV7-2 to TRBJ2-2, with D tentatively TRBD2 (6 bases). Germline CDR1 is SGHTA and CDR2 is FQGNSA. The CDR3 extends over 16 amino acids. V gave up 2 bases and J gave up 9 bases, with 19 bases separating them.

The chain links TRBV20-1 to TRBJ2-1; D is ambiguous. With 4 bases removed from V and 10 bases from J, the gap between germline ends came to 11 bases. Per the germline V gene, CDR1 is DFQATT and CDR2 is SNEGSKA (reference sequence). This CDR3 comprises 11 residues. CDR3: CSATWLGEQFF. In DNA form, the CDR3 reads TGCAGTGCTACATGGCTGGGAGAGCAGTTCTTC.

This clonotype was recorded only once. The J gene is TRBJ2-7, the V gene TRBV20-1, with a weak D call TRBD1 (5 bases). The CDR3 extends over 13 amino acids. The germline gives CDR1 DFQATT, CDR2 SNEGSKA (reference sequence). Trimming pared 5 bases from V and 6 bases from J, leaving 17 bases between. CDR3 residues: CSAGRGRVTEQYV. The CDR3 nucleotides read TGCAGTGCTGGTAGGGGTAGGGTAACCGAGCAGTACGTC.

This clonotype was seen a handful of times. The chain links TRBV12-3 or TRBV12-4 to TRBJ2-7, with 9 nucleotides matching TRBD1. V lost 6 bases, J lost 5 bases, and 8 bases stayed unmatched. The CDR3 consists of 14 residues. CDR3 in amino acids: CASRSGTGFHEQYF. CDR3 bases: TGTGCCAGCAGGTCCGGGACAGGGTTCCACGAGCAGTACTTC.

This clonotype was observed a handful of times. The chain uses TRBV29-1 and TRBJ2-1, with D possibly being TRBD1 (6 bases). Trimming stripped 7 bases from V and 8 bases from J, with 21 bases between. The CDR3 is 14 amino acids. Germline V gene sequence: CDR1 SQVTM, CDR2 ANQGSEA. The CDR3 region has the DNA TGCAGCGGGATGGGCTGGGGGCGCGAGGATGAGCAGTTCTTC. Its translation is CSGMGWGREDEQFF.

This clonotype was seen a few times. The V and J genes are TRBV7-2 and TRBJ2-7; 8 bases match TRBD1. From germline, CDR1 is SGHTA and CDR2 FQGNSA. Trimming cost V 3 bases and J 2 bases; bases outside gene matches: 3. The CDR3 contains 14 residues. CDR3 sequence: CASSFAQGAYEQYF. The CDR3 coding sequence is TGTGCCAGCAGCTTTGCACAGGGGGCCTACGAGCAGTACTTC.

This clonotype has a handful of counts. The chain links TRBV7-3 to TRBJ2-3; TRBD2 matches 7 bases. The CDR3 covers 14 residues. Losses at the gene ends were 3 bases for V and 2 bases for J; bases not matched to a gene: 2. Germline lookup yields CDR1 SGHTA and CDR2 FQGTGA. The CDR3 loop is CASSFRGDTDTQYF. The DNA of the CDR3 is TGTGCCAGCAGCTTTCGGGGGGACACAGATACGCAGTATTTT.

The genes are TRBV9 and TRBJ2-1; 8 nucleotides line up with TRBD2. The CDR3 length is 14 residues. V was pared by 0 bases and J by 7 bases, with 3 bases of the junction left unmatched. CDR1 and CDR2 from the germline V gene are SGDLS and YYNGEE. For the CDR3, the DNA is TGTGCCAGCAGCGTAGGAGTAGCGGGGAATGAGCAGTTCTTC. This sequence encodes CASSVGVAGNEQFF.

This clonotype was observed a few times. The CDR3 bases are TGTGCCAGCAGCAATCCCCCGGGACAGGGTAGGCAAGAGACCCAGTACTTC. Residues: CASSNPPGQGRQETQYF. The rearrangement links TRBV7-9 to TRBJ2-5; TRBD1 agrees at 9 bases. Germline V gives CDR1 SEHNR, CDR2 FQNEAQ (reference sequence). The CDR3 consists of 17 residues. Trimming took 5 bases from V and 2 from J; bases not matched to a gene: 12.

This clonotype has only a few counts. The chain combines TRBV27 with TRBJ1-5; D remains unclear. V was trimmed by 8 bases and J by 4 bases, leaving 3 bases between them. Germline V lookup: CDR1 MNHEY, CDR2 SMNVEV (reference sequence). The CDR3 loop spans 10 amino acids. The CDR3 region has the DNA TGTGCCAGCGGAAATCAGCCCCAGCATTTT. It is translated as CASGNQPQHF.

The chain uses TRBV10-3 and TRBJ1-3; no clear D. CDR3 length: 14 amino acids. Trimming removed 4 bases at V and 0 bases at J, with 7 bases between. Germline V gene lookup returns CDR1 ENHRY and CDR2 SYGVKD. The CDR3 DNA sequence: TGTGCCATCAGTGGACAAACCTCTGGAAACACCATATATTTT. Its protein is CAISGQTSGNTIYF.

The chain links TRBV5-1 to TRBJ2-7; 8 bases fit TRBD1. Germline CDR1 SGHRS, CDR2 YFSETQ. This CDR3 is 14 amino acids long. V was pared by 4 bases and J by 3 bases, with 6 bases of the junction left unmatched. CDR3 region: CASSTKDRVYEQYF. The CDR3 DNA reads TGCGCCAGCAGCACCAAGGACAGGGTCTACGAGCAGTACTTC.

CDR3 DNA: TGTGCCAGCAGCAAAGAGGAGTCCTACGAGCAGTACTTC. Translation gives CASSKEESYEQYF. The chain combines TRBV21-1 with TRBJ2-7. TRBV21-1 has pseudogene status. The CDR3 extends over 13 amino acids.

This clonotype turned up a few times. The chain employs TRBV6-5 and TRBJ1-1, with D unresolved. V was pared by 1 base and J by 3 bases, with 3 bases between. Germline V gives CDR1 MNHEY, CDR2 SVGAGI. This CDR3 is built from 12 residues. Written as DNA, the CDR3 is TGTGCCAGCAGTTACTGGCACACTGAAGCTTTCTTT. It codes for CASSYWHTEAFF.

CDR3 DNA sequence: TGTGCCATCAGTGAGTCATTGGCGGGGGCCCTTGGTGAGCAGTTCTTC. It codes for CAISESLAGALGEQFF. The V gene is TRBV10-3, the J gene TRBJ2-1; tentative D call: TRBD2 (7 bases). There are 16 residues in the CDR3. CDR1 and CDR2 from the germline V gene are ENHRY and SYGVKD. The V end lost 0 bases, the J end lost 9 bases, and 18 bases lay between the germline ends.

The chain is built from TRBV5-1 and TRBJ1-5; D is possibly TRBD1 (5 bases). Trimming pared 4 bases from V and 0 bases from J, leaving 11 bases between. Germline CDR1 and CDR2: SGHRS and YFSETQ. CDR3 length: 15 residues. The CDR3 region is CASSPGADSNQPQHF. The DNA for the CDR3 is TGCGCCAGCAGCCCCGGGGCAGATAGCAATCAGCCCCAGCATTTT.

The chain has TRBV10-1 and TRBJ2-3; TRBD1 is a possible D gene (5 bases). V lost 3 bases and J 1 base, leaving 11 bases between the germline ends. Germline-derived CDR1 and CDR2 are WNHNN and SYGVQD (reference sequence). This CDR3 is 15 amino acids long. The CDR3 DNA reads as TGCGCCAGCAGTGAACGCAGGGATCGCACAGATACGCAGTATTTT. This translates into CASSERRDRTDTQYF.

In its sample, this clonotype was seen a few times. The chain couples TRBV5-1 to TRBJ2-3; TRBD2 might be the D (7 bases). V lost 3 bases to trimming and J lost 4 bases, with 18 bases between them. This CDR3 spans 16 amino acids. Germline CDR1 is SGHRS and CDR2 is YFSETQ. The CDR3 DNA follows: TGCGCCAGCAGCTCAGGCGGGGGCCGGGTTTCAGATACGCAGTATTTT. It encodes CASSSGGGRVSDTQYF.

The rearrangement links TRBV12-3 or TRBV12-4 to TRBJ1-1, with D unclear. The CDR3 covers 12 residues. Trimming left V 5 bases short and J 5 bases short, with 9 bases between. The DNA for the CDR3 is TGTGCCAGCAGTCTCGGTACGACTGAAGCTTTCTTT. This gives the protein CASSLGTTEAFF.

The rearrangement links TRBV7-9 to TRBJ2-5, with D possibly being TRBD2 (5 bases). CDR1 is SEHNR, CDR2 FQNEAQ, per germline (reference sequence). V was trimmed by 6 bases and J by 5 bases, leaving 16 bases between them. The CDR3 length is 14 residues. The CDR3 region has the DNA TGTGCCAGCAGTCCGAGGCTAGCTGCTGAGACCCAGTACTTC. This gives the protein CASSPRLAAETQYF.